Presented here are 28 T cell receptor beta chains from one specimen sequenced in a study of molecular identifiers for immune sequencing clone quantification. TCRdb recomputed calls from the PCR reads with MiXCR, one row per CDR3 protein. Of about 640,000 distinct CDR3 sequences listed, 15% to 20% are singletons. The sequenced sample was naive CD8+ T cells from blood, with Jurkat cell RNA spiked in. Subset specified: FACS-sorted CD8+CD4-CCR7+CD45RA+ naive T cells. Every receptor here comes from a human donor in good health. Some libraries in this study had Jurkat cell RNA spiked in.

The chain recombines TRBV2 with TRBJ2-5; unclear D gene. Looked up from germline, CDR1 is SNHLY and CDR2 is FYNNEI. The CDR3 totals 13 residues. The V gene lost 4 bases and the J gene lost 5 bases, with 11 bases spanning the gap. CDR3 sequence reads: CASSVEREETQYF. CDR3 DNA: TGTGCCAGCAGTGTAGAGCGTGAGGAGACCCAGTACTTC.

This sequence joins TRBV13 and TRBJ1-6; D is unresolved. Germline assignment: CDR1 PRHDT and CDR2 FYEKMQ (reference sequence). V was clipped by 4 bases and J by 9 bases, with 16 bases between them. The CDR3 totals 15 residues. CDR3 bases: TGTGCCAGCAGCTCCAAGGGCCTACTTGGTTCACCCCTCCACTTT. Residues: CASSSKGLLGSPLHF.

This clonotype was recorded at least ten times. J is TRBJ2-2 and V is TRBV20-1; 9 bases fit TRBD1. This CDR3 comprises 14 residues. Germline V lookup: CDR1 DFQATT, CDR2 SNEGSKA (reference sequence). J gave up 5 bases and V 2 bases, and 3 bases lay outside the gene matches. CDR3 DNA: TGCAGTGCTAGAATCGGGACAGGGACCGGGGAGCTGTTTTTT. It is translated as CSARIGTGTGELFF.

J is TRBJ1-5 and V is TRBV27; TRBD1 is a possible D gene (6 bases). V lost 5 bases, J lost 6 bases, and 14 bases lay in between. CDR1 and CDR2 (germline): MNHEY, SMNVEV (reference sequence). This CDR3 contains 14 residues. The CDR3 nucleotides are TGTGCCAGCAGTAGGGGGTTGTCAGTTCAGCCCCAGCATTTT. Residues: CASSRGLSVQPQHF.

The chain is built from TRBV7-9 and TRBJ2-1; 10 bases are a match to TRBD1. CDR3 length: 16 amino acids. Germline V lookup: CDR1 SEHNR, CDR2 FQNEAQ (reference sequence). The ends lost 5 bases at V and 7 bases at J; junction bases unmatched: 11. In DNA form, the CDR3 reads TGTGCCAGCAGCACGTCCGGGACAGGGGAAGGGAATGAGCAGTTCTTC. The encoded protein is CASSTSGTGEGNEQFF.

This chain connects TRBV11-2 to TRBJ2-5; TRBD1 agrees at 10 bases. This CDR3 is 17 amino acids long. Germline V gene lookup returns CDR1 SGHAT and CDR2 FQNNGV. Trimming cost V 4 bases and J 2 bases; bases outside gene matches: 10. The CDR3 DNA sequence: TGTGCCAGCAGCTCCGCCGGGACAGGGGCAGGGCAAGAGACCCAGTACTTC. This translates into CASSSAGTGAGQETQYF.

This clonotype appeared many times. The V call is TRBV4-1, the J call TRBJ2-7; 9 bases fit TRBD1. This CDR3 spans 17 amino acids. V shed 3 bases and J 3 bases; nucleotides not matched to a gene: 12. CDR1 and CDR2 from the germline V gene are MGHRA and YSYEKL. The CDR3 loop reads CASSHKVQQGAYYEQYF. CDR3 nucleotide sequence: TGCGCCAGCAGCCACAAGGTCCAACAGGGGGCTTACTACGAGCAGTACTTC.

This clonotype was seen many times. The gene calls are TRBV11-2 and TRBJ2-5, with TRBD2 matching over 7 bases. Losses at the gene ends were 4 bases for V and 0 bases for J; bases not matched to a gene: 5. Germline lookup yields CDR1 SGHAT and CDR2 FQNNGV. The CDR3 has 15 residues. CDR3 residues: CASSYSAGDQETQYF. The CDR3 nucleotides are TGTGCCAGCAGCTACTCGGCGGGGGACCAAGAGACCCAGTACTTC.

This clonotype was detected many times. The chain has TRBV4-1 and TRBJ1-1, with D possibly matching TRBD1 (5 bases). This CDR3 has 14 residues. CDR1 and CDR2 from the germline V gene are MGHRA and YSYEKL. V was trimmed by 4 bases and J by 0 bases, leaving 9 bases between them. The CDR3 coding sequence is TGCGCCAGCAGCCCGACAGAGATGAACACTGAAGCTTTCTTT. This encodes CASSPTEMNTEAFF.

In regard to this clonotype: A clone one base away is much larger, so this may be a read error. J is TRBJ2-5 and V is TRBV6-5; TRBD1 is a possible D gene (6 bases). This CDR3 has 16 amino acids. Germline V gene sequence: CDR1 MNHEY, CDR2 SVGAGI. The CDR3 DNA sequence: TGTGCCAGCAATTACTCTAGGACAGCAATCCAAGAGACCCAGTACTTC. Its protein product is CASNYSRTAIQETQYF.

Points on this clonotype: A junction end diverges from the germline sequence, so it may reflect a read error. The rearrangement uses TRBV25-1 and TRBJ2-1; 8 bases align to TRBD2. Germline values: CDR1 MGHDK, CDR2 SYGVNS. This CDR3 contains 14 residues. The CDR3 loop is CANSESGSVNEQFF. The DNA of the CDR3 is TGTGCCAACAGTGAGAGCGGGAGTGTCAATGAGCAGTTCTTC.

Ten or more counts support this clonotype. The chain joins TRBV20-1 to TRBJ2-7; 14 nucleotides line up with TRBD2. CDR3 size: 14 residues. Looked up from germline, CDR1 is DFQATT and CDR2 is SNEGSKA (reference sequence). V trimming: 6 bases; J trimming: 6 bases; junction bases outside the gene matches: 7. The CDR3 DNA sequence: TGCAGTGCAAGGGGACTAGCGGGAGTCAGCGAGCAGTACTTC. Its protein product is CSARGLAGVSEQYF.

This clonotype showed up many times. The rearrangement joins TRBV29-1 to TRBJ2-3; TRBD1 might be the D (6 bases). Germline values: CDR1 SQVTM, CDR2 ANQGSEA. CDR3 length equals 16 residues. The V end lost 0 bases, the J end lost 4 bases, and 17 bases lay between the germline ends. CDR3 sequence (DNA): TGCAGCGTTGAAGATTTTACAGGGAAGAATTCAGATACGCAGTATTTT. It yields the protein CSVEDFTGKNSDTQYF.

This sequence joins TRBV28 and TRBJ2-7, with D perhaps matching TRBD1 (5 bases). This CDR3 has 14 residues. CDR1 is MDHEN and CDR2 is SYDVKM in the germline V gene. V was pared by 2 bases and J by 5 bases, with 13 bases between. The CDR3 sequence: CASSLAAGMDEQYF. For the CDR3, the DNA is TGTGCCAGCAGTTTAGCGGCAGGGATGGACGAGCAGTACTTC.

This clonotype was recorded at least ten times. The rearrangement uses TRBV12-3 or TRBV12-4 and TRBJ2-5; D not certain. V lost 2 bases to trimming and J lost 5 bases, with 12 bases between them. There are 14 residues in the CDR3. This chain's CDR3 is CASSLKDRSETQYF. CDR3 coding DNA: TGTGCCAGCAGTTTAAAGGACCGCTCGGAGACCCAGTACTTC.

The V call is TRBV12-3 or TRBV12-4, the J call TRBJ2-5; tentative D call: TRBD2 (6 bases). V was trimmed by 5 bases and J by 7 bases, leaving 20 bases between them. The CDR3 is 15 residues long. In nucleotides, the CDR3 is TGTGCCAGCAGTACCTCCGGGGGTATGGTAGGGACCCAGTACTTC. Translated: CASSTSGGMVGTQYF.

This clonotype has a count of ten or more. J is TRBJ2-3 and V is TRBV28, with 7 positions matching TRBD1. Germline V CDR1 and CDR2: MDHEN, SYDVKM. The CDR3 totals 16 residues. After removal of 6 bases from V and 0 bases from J, the junction contained 9 bases not matched to a gene. CDR3 sequence (DNA): TGTGCCAGCAGACGCAGCGACAGGGCTAGCACAGATACGCAGTATTTT. Translated, it gives CASRRSDRASTDTQYF.

This clonotype was seen a few times. The J gene is TRBJ2-3, the V gene TRBV10-1; 8 bases are a match to TRBD1. Losses at the gene ends were 3 bases for V and 3 bases for J; bases not matched to a gene: 5. The CDR3 has 15 amino acids. Germline CDR1 and CDR2: WNHNN and SYGVQD (reference sequence). CDR3 region: CASSDARGLTDTQYF. The CDR3 bases are TGCGCCAGCAGTGACGCCAGGGGGCTTACAGATACGCAGTATTTT.

Regarding this clonotype: A much larger clone differs by one base, so this may be a read error. This chain uses TRBV29-1 with TRBJ1-2; D gene uncertain. Looked up from germline, CDR1 is SQVTM and CDR2 is ANQGSEA. This CDR3 comprises 10 residues. The CDR3 DNA follows: TGCAGCGTTTTAGTTTTTGGCTGCACCTTC. Translated, it gives CSVLVFGCTF.

In this sample, this clonotype turned up many times. The V and J genes are TRBV28 and TRBJ1-1; D possibly corresponds to TRBD1 (6 bases). Germline loops: CDR1 MDHEN, CDR2 SYDVKM. Trimming took 10 bases from V and 4 from J, leaving 25 bases between them. This CDR3 is 16 amino acids long. The CDR3 protein is CATKTIKQGKFTEAFF. For the CDR3, the DNA is TGTGCCACCAAGACAATAAAACAGGGAAAGTTCACTGAAGCTTTCTTT.

A single count supports this clonotype. This sequence may be a read error, since a much larger clone differs from it by one base. This chain uses TRBV6-6 with TRBJ2-7; maybe TRBD2 (5 bases). This CDR3 is 13 amino acids long. The germline V gene has CDR1 MNHNY and CDR2 SVGAGI (reference sequence). CDR3 DNA sequence: TGTGACAGCAGTTACGGGGATTACTACGAGCAGTACTTC. This gives the protein CDSSYGDYYEQYF.

This clonotype was seen a handful of times. V and J are TRBV11-2 and TRBJ2-7; D is possibly TRBD1 (5 bases). Trimming removed 1 base at V and 3 bases at J, with 13 bases between. Germline CDR1 SGHAT, CDR2 FQNNGV. This CDR3 has 15 residues. In DNA, the CDR3 is TGTGCCAGCAGCTTAGTTGGGGCTGGCTTCTACGAGCAGTACTTC. Its translation: CASSLVGAGFYEQYF.

V usage is TRBV12-2 and J usage is TRBJ2-7; the table names TRBD2, a call not compared with the DNA. TRBV12-2 is a known pseudogene. CDR3 length: 16 amino acids. The CDR3 coding sequence is TGTGCAAGTCGCTTGGGGACCAGCGGGCCTTCCTGCGAGCAGTACTTC. Translating gives CASRLGTSGPSCEQYF.

This clonotype was detected only once. One base away lies a much larger clone, so this may be a sequencing read error. The CDR3 reads CAGSTPGNEAFF. The CDR3 DNA follows: TGTGCCGGCAGTACTCCGGGAAATGAAGCTTTCTTT. J is TRBJ1-1 and V is TRBV6-5; D is unclear. CDR3 length: 12 residues. Germline-derived CDR1 and CDR2 are MNHEY and SVGAGI.

This sequence joins TRBV2 and TRBJ1-5; D is undetermined. The germline CDR1 and CDR2 sequences are SNHLY and FYNNEI. The V end lost 6 bases, the J end lost 4 bases, and 19 bases lay between the germline ends. The CDR3 spans 16 residues. CDR3 DNA sequence: TGTGCCAGCAGCCCCAACGGACTTAATCAAAATCAGCCCCAGCATTTT. This codes for CASSPNGLNQNQPQHF.

This clonotype has a count of ten or more. This chain links TRBV29-1 with TRBJ2-5; no firm D call. Germline CDR1 is SQVTM and CDR2 is ANQGSEA. Trimming shortened V by 2 bases and J by 5 bases, and 9 bases separated the two germline ends. The CDR3 is 12 residues long. This CDR3 is CSVEPEWETQYF. The CDR3 DNA is TGCAGCGTTGAACCCGAATGGGAGACCCAGTACTTC.

With respect to this clonotype: With a much larger clone just one base away, this may be a read error. The chain combines TRBV12-3 or TRBV12-4 with TRBJ2-3, with 8 bases matching TRBD2. The CDR3 runs 16 residues. The CDR3 DNA sequence: TGTGCCAGCAGTTTAGTTACGGGGGGGTCCACAGATACGCGGTATTTT. This codes for CASSLVTGGSTDTRYF.

For this clonotype: This sequence may be a read error, since a much larger clone differs from it by one base. The J gene is TRBJ1-1, the V gene TRBV6-2 or TRBV6-3; D gene uncertain. The CDR3 length is 13 residues. The germline gives CDR1 MNHEY, CDR2 SVGEGT. V dropped 4 bases and J dropped 9 bases, with 15 bases sitting between them. CDR3 coding DNA: TGTGCCAGCAGTTCCGTGAGGGCTGGGAAAGCTTTCTTT. Amino acids: CASSSVRAGKAFF.